The 31 T cell receptor beta chains listed next were all sequenced from one sample in a study of T cell repertoires in cytomegalovirus infection. MiXCR, applied by TCRdb to the reads, yields one record per CDR3 protein. The table includes approximately 250,000 distinct CDR3 sequences, roughly 6.5% detected once. The sample was PBMCs. Receptor source: a human donor in good health (CMV status not recorded). Some clones in this sample may be carry-over from other donors' samples.

This clonotype was counted at least ten times. The chain couples TRBV7-2 to TRBJ2-2; 7 bases are shared with TRBD1. This CDR3 is 15 amino acids long. With 6 bases clipped from V and 8 bases from J, the junction kept 12 bases outside the gene matches. Germline CDR1 reads SGHTA; CDR2 reads FQGNSA. The CDR3 DNA reads as TGTGCCAGCAGGGCCGGGACAGTGGGATTAGGGGAGCTGTTTTTT. Translation: CASRAGTVGLGELFF.

This clonotype appeared many times. The rearrangement joins TRBV20-1 to TRBJ1-2; D unclear. Germline V gene lookup returns CDR1 DFQATT and CDR2 SNEGSKA (reference sequence). The CDR3 covers 12 residues. Trimming stripped 5 bases from V and 6 bases from J, with 13 bases between. The CDR3 is CSALVPADGYTF. The CDR3, as DNA: TGCAGTGCTCTCGTCCCGGCGGATGGCTACACCTTC.

There are many counts of this clonotype. This chain connects TRBV20-1 to TRBJ2-5; D may match TRBD1 or TRBD2 (6 bases each). The CDR3 is 14 residues long. The germline V gene has CDR1 DFQATT and CDR2 SNEGSKA (reference sequence). The ends were cut back, 6 bases at V and 5 bases at J, with 19 bases in the middle. The CDR3 spells CSAGRGAPGETQYF. In nucleotides, the CDR3 is TGCAGTGCCGGAAGGGGGGCTCCTGGCGAGACCCAGTACTTC.

Concerning this clonotype itself: A much larger clone sits a single nucleotide away, making a read error possible. Since the CDR3 does not end with the conserved phenylalanine or tryptophan, this likely comes from a read error. The rearrangement uses TRBV12-3 or TRBV12-4 and TRBJ2-7, with a possible D match to TRBD1 (5 bases). The CDR3 sequence is 13 residues long. V was trimmed by 2 bases and J by 7 bases, leaving 12 bases between them. The chain's CDR3 is CASSLIQGLEQYI. CDR3 nucleotide sequence: TGTGCCAGCAGTTTAATTCAGGGATTAGAGCAGTACATC.

This chain links TRBV12-3 or TRBV12-4 with TRBJ1-1, with a weak D call TRBD1 (6 bases). The CDR3 sequence is 13 residues long. Between the trimmed V and J ends, which lost 9 bases and 2 bases, there was a span of 13 bases. CDR3 in DNA: TGTGCCAGTGGGGGACATTCTAACACTGAAGCTTTCTTT. This codes for CASGGHSNTEAFF.

The chain carries TRBV28 and TRBJ2-7, with 7 bases aligning to TRBD1. The V and J ends lost 4 bases and 7 bases, in that order; junction bases with no gene match: 7. CDR1 is MDHEN, CDR2 SYDVKM, per germline. This CDR3 is 13 amino acids long. This CDR3 is CASSSTGNQEQYF. The CDR3 DNA follows: TGTGCCAGCAGTTCGACAGGGAATCAAGAGCAGTACTTC.

V is TRBV29-1 and J is TRBJ2-3; D is unclear. V was trimmed by 1 base and J by 3 bases, leaving 11 bases between them. The length of the CDR3 is 14 residues. CDR1 is SQVTM and CDR2 is ANQGSEA in the germline V gene. The CDR3 nucleotides are TGCAGCGTTGAAGGGACCCTAAGAACAGATACGCAGTATTTT. It encodes CSVEGTLRTDTQYF.

In its sample, this clonotype was seen many times. The rearrangement joins TRBV10-3 to TRBJ1-2; D call uncertain. Germline assignment: CDR1 ENHRY and CDR2 SYGVKD. This CDR3 has 13 amino acids. Trimming removed 7 bases at V and 2 bases at J, with 11 bases between. The CDR3 protein is CAITPTANYGYTF. DNA of the CDR3: TGTGCCATCACACCGACGGCAAACTATGGCTACACCTTC.

This clonotype has ten or more counts. This sequence joins TRBV4-1 and TRBJ2-3; TRBD2 might be the D (5 bases). The CDR3 extends over 15 amino acids. Looked up from germline, CDR1 is MGHRA and CDR2 is YSYEKL. The V and J ends lost 4 bases and 3 bases respectively, with 14 bases between them. CDR3 coding DNA: TGCGCCAGCAGCCTACCGGGTACGGGGACAGATACGCAGTATTTT. Its translation: CASSLPGTGTDTQYF.

The CDR3 nucleotides are TGCGCCAGCAGCCAAGAAGGACAGGGGGCCTACGAGCAGTACTTC. Its translation is CASSQEGQGAYEQYF. The chain carries TRBV4-3 and TRBJ2-7; 10 nucleotides align to TRBD1. There are 15 residues in the CDR3. The trim removed 0 bases at V and 2 bases at J, leaving 1 base unmatched. Germline V lookup: CDR1 LGHNA, CDR2 YSLEER.

This chain uses TRBV29-1 with TRBJ2-2; D might be TRBD1 or TRBD2, each matching 5 bases. The V gene's germline CDR1 is SQVTM and CDR2 ANQGSEA. This CDR3 has 14 residues. V shed 4 bases and J shed 2 bases, with 11 bases lying between them. CDR3 loop: CSVGRDRNTGELFF. CDR3 coding DNA: TGCAGCGTTGGACGGGACCGCAACACCGGGGAGCTGTTTTTT.

The table lists this clonotype with many counts. This chain links TRBV5-5 with TRBJ2-3, with 7 bases matching TRBD2. V trimming: 6 bases; J trimming: 3 bases; junction bases outside the gene matches: 10. From germline, CDR1 is SGHKS and CDR2 YYEKEE (reference sequence). The CDR3 consists of 15 residues. The CDR3 nucleotides read TGTGCCAGCAACAATCAACGGGGGGTGACAGATACGCAGTATTTT. The encoded protein is CASNNQRGVTDTQYF.

In this sample, this clonotype turned up many times. J is TRBJ2-7 and V is TRBV6-5, with D hard to call. V shed 2 bases and J shed 4 bases, with 9 bases lying between them. Germline loops: CDR1 MNHEY, CDR2 SVGAGI. This CDR3 region has 13 residues. CDR3 nucleotides: TGTGCCAGCAGTTACATCTTCGGGTACGAGCAGTACTTC. The encoded protein is CASSYIFGYEQYF.

This clonotype was counted at least ten times. The rearrangement uses TRBV30 and TRBJ2-2, with a possible D match to TRBD1 (6 bases). V was cut by 1 base and J by 2 bases, with 29 bases left in between. Looked up from germline, CDR1 is GTSNPN and CDR2 is SVGIG (reference sequence). The CDR3 contains 21 residues. As DNA, the CDR3 is TGTGCCTGGAGTGGCGGTTGGAGAGGGGGAAAGAGGATTCCTAACACCGGGGAGCTGTTTTTT. Protein product: CAWSGGWRGGKRIPNTGELFF.

This clonotype was counted ten times or more. The V call is TRBV3-1, the J call TRBJ1-1; D might be TRBD1 (6 bases). The CDR3 has 14 residues. The germline CDR1 and CDR2 sequences are LGHDT and YNNKEL (reference sequence). V dropped 1 base and J dropped 8 bases, with 14 bases sitting between them. CDR3 residues: CASSQGLQGGEAFF. The DNA of the CDR3 is TGTGCCAGCAGCCAAGGGCTACAGGGAGGCGAAGCTTTCTTT.

This clonotype was detected ten times or more. The CDR3 DNA reads TGTGCCAGCAGCAAAGCAGGGGGCTACTACAATGAGCAGTTCTTC. Amino acid sequence: CASSKAGGYYNEQFF. The chain uses TRBV7-6 and TRBJ2-1, with 8 nucleotides matching TRBD1. Looked up from germline, CDR1 is SGHVS and CDR2 is FNYEAQ. The CDR3 loop spans 15 amino acids. J was trimmed by 3 bases and V by 5 bases; bases with no gene match: 6. Looking up the rest from reference TRBV7-6 and TRBJ2-1 gives the full variable domain: GAGVSQSPRYKVTKRGQDVALRCDPISGHVSLYWYRQALGQGPEFLTYFNYEAQQDKSGLPNDRFSAERPEGSISTLTIQRTEQRDSAMYRCASSKAGGYYNEQFFGPGTRLTVL.

In this sample, this clonotype turned up many times. V usage is TRBV4-1 and J usage is TRBJ2-3; 10 bases align to TRBD2. With V trimmed by 2 bases and J by 3 bases, 2 bases remained unmatched. The CDR3 runs 15 residues. Germline V gene lookup returns CDR1 MGHRA and CDR2 YSYEKL. CDR3 DNA sequence: TGCGCCAGCAGCCAATTTAGCGGGGGGACAGATACGCAGTATTTT. Its translation: CASSQFSGGTDTQYF.

This clonotype was picked up many times. The V gene is TRBV29-1, the J gene TRBJ1-1, with D unclear. V lost 4 bases and J lost 1, with 13 bases in between. Germline V gene data show CDR1 as SQVTM and CDR2 as ANQGSEA. This CDR3 contains 14 residues. The CDR3 sequence is CSVANDWRNTEAFF. The DNA for the CDR3 is TGCAGCGTTGCAAATGACTGGAGGAACACTGAAGCTTTCTTT.

This clonotype was observed at least ten times. V usage is TRBV7-2 and J usage is TRBJ1-1; no firm D call. Germline V CDR1 and CDR2: SGHTA, FQGNSA. CDR3 size: 15 residues. Trimming removed 5 bases from V and 4 bases from J, with 17 bases in between. The CDR3 DNA sequence: TGTGCCAGCAGCCCGAATTTAAACCTCCGCACTGAAGCTTTCTTT. Translated, it gives CASSPNLNLRTEAFF.

This clonotype was seen a few times. The CDR3 protein is CASSEAKTAVGTF. The DNA for the CDR3 is TGTGCCAGCAGTGAAGCTAAGACAGCCGTGGGCACCTTC. The chain uses TRBV2 and TRBJ1-2, with D tentatively TRBD1 (5 bases). The V and J ends lost 0 bases and 13 bases respectively, with 15 bases between them. The CDR3 is 13 residues long. Germline V gives CDR1 SNHLY, CDR2 FYNNEI. Based on the CDR3 plus reference TRBV2 and TRBJ1-2, the full variable domain is EPEVTQTPSHQVTQMGQEVILRCVPISNHLYFYWYRQILGQKVEFLVSFYNNEISEKSEIFDDQFSVERPDGSNFTLKIRSTKLEDSAMYFCASSEAKTAVGTFGSGTRLTVV.

This clonotype has at least ten counts. V usage is TRBV12-3 or TRBV12-4 and J usage is TRBJ2-3; 7 bases map to TRBD2. Trimming removed 2 bases from V and 5 bases from J; junction bases left unmatched: 4. The CDR3 sequence is 14 residues long. The DNA of the CDR3 is TGTGCCAGCAGTTTACCGGGGGGTCGAGATACGCAGTATTTT. Translating it yields CASSLPGGRDTQYF.

The CDR3 protein is CASSQMGKGSNEKLFF. For the CDR3, the DNA is TGTGCCAGCAGCCAAATGGGGAAGGGCTCCAATGAAAAACTGTTTTTT. The chain employs TRBV14 and TRBJ1-4; no clear D. V was cut by 2 bases and J by 5 bases, with 15 bases left in between. The CDR3 has 16 amino acids. The germline V gene has CDR1 SGHDN and CDR2 FVKESK.

This clonotype was observed many times. The chain joins TRBV7-6 to TRBJ2-1, with D perhaps TRBD1 (6 bases). Between the trimmed V and J ends, which lost 1 base and 7 bases, there was a span of 11 bases. Germline CDR1 SGHVS, CDR2 FNYEAQ. The length of the CDR3 is 14 residues. The CDR3 region has the DNA TGTGCCAGCAGCTTAGAAGGCAGGGGAAATGAGCAGTTCTTC. Its protein is CASSLEGRGNEQFF.

This clonotype was recorded at least ten times. The chain recombines TRBV28 with TRBJ1-2, with D maybe TRBD1 (6 bases). The CDR3 length is 16 residues. Germline lookup yields CDR1 MDHEN and CDR2 SYDVKM. Between the trimmed V and J ends, which lost 1 base and 4 bases, there was a span of 16 bases. This CDR3 is CASSLSVVTRGYGYTF. Here the CDR3 DNA reads TGTGCCAGCAGTTTATCGGTAGTCACCAGGGGCTATGGCTACACCTTC.

This clonotype was counted many times. The chain recombines TRBV5-1 with TRBJ2-7; the D gene is possibly TRBD1 (5 bases). CDR1 and CDR2 (germline): SGHRS, YFSETQ. With 7 bases removed from V and 3 bases from J, the gap between germline ends came to 14 bases. This CDR3 comprises 13 residues. CDR3 residues: CASAQGSLYEQYF. The CDR3 nucleotides are TGCGCCAGCGCCCAGGGATCACTCTACGAGCAGTACTTC.

This clonotype was counted many times. The chain uses TRBV7-2 and TRBJ1-1; D may be TRBD1 (5 bases). The CDR3 extends over 16 amino acids. V was pared by 5 bases and J by 4 bases, with 20 bases between. The V gene's germline CDR1 is SGHTA and CDR2 FQGNSA. The CDR3 DNA reads TGTGCCAGCAGCCCCATGTCCCGGGGGGTGGCCACTGAAGCTTTCTTT. Protein sequence: CASSPMSRGVATEAFF.

This clonotype was counted at least ten times. The chain joins TRBV6-5 to TRBJ1-6; no clear D. Germline lookup yields CDR1 MNHEY and CDR2 SVGAGI. The CDR3 is made up of 13 amino acids. Between the trimmed V and J ends, which lost 8 bases and 8 bases, there was a span of 13 bases. CDR3 in amino acids: CASRVSVDSPLHF. CDR3 nucleotide sequence: TGTGCCAGCCGGGTGTCGGTAGATTCACCCCTCCACTTT.

This clonotype was observed a few times. This chain links TRBV29-1 with TRBJ2-1; D unresolved. Per the germline V gene, CDR1 is SQVTM and CDR2 is ANQGSEA. This CDR3 region has 12 residues. V lost 4 bases to trimming and J lost 4 bases, with 8 bases between them. As DNA, the CDR3 is TGCAGCGTTGGGCCTGGATACAATGAGCAGTTCTTC. Its translation is CSVGPGYNEQFF.

This clonotype was seen many times. This chain joins TRBV7-9 and TRBJ1-3, with 7 bases identical to TRBD1. The length of the CDR3 is 15 residues. The ends lost 4 bases at V and 0 bases at J; junction bases unmatched: 3. Germline loops: CDR1 SEHNR, CDR2 FQNEAQ (reference sequence). The CDR3 nucleotides are TGTGCCAGCAGCTCAACAGGGGACTCTGGAAACACCATATATTTT. This translates into CASSSTGDSGNTIYF.

This clonotype was found many times. The J gene is TRBJ2-1, the V gene TRBV6-2 or TRBV6-3; 10 bases are a match to TRBD2. This CDR3 comprises 15 residues. V dropped 6 bases and J dropped 5; count of bases not matched to a gene: 7. The germline V gene has CDR1 MNHEY and CDR2 SVGEGT. CDR3 residues: CASRKSGGAHNEQFF. The CDR3 DNA follows: TGTGCCAGCAGAAAAAGCGGGGGGGCCCACAATGAGCAGTTCTTC.

At least ten counts were recorded for this clonotype. The rearrangement joins TRBV6-4 to TRBJ2-1, with 11 bases matching TRBD1. This CDR3 contains 16 residues. CDR1 MRHNA and CDR2 SNTAGT come from the germline V gene. The V segment lost 0 bases and the J segment 6 bases; nucleotides outside the gene matches: 4. CDR3 region: CASSDSIGTGGNEQFF. DNA of the CDR3: TGTGCCAGCAGTGACTCGATAGGGACAGGGGGCAATGAGCAGTTCTTC.